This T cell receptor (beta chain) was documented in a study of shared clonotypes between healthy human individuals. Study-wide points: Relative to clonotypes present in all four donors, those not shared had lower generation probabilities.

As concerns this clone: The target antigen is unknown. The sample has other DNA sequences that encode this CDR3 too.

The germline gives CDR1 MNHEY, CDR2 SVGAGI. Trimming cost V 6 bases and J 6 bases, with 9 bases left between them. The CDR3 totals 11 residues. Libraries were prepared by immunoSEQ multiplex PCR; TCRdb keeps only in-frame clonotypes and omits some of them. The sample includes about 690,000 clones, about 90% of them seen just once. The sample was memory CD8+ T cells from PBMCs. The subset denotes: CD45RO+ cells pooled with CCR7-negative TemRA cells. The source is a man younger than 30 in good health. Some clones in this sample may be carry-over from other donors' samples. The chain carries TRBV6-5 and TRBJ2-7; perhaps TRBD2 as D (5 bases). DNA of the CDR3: TGTGCCAGCAGCCTAGGAGGCGAGCAGTACTTC. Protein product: CASSLGGEQYF.